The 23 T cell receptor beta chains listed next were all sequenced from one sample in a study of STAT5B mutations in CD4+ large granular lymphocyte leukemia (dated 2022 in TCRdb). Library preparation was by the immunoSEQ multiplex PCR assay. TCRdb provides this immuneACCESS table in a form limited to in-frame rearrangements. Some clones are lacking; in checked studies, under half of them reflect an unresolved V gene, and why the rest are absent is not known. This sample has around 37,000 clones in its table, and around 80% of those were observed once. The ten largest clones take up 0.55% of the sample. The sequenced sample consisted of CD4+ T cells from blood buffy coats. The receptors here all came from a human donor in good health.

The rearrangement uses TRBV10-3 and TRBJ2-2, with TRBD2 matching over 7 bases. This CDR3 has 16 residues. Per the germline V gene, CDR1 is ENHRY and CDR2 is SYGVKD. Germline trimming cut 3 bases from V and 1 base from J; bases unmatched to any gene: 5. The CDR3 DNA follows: TGTGCCATCAGTGAAACGCGGGGGAGGAACACCGGGGAGCTGTTTTTT. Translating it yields CAISETRGRNTGELFF.

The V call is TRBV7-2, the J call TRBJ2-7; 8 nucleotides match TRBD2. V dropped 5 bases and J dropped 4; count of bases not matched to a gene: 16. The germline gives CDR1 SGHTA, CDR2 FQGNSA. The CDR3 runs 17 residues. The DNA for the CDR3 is TGTGCCAGCAGCCTCGTCCAGGGAGCGGGAGTATGGTACGAGCAGTACTTC. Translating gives CASSLVQGAGVWYEQYF.

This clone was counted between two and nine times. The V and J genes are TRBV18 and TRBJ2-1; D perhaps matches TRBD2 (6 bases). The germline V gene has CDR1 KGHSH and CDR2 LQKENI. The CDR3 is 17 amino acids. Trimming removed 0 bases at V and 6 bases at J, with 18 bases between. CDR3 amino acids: CASSPPGSGVSGNEQFF. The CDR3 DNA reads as TGTGCCAGCTCACCACCGGGTTCGGGGGTCTCAGGCAATGAGCAGTTCTTC.

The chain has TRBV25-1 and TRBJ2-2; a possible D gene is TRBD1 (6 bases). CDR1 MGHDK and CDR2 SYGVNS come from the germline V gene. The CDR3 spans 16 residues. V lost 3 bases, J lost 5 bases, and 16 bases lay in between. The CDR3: CASSDPGKGETGELFF. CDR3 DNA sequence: TGTGCCAGCAGTGACCCAGGGAAGGGGGAAACCGGGGAGCTGTTTTTT.

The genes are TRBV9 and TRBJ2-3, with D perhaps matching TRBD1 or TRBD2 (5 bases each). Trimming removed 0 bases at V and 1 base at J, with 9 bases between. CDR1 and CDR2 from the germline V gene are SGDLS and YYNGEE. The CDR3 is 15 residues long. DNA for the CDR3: TGTGCCAGCAGCGTAGGGGGGTTCGGCACAGATACGCAGTATTTT. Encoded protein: CASSVGGFGTDTQYF. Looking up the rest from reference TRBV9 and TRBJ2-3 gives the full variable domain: DSGVTQTPKHLITATGQRVTLRCSPRSGDLSVYWYQQSLDQGLQFLIQYYNGEERAKGNILERFSAQQFPDLHSELNLSSLELGDSALYFCASSVGGFGTDTQYFGPGTRLTVL.

This CDR3 is CASSPGLAGGSSQETQYF. CDR3 DNA: TGTGCCAGCTCACCAGGGTTAGCGGGAGGATCATCTCAAGAGACCCAGTACTTC. This chain connects TRBV18 to TRBJ2-5; 10 bases fit TRBD2. CDR3 size: 18 residues. V lost 2 bases, J lost 2 bases, and 11 bases stayed unmatched. Germline CDR1 KGHSH, CDR2 LQKENI.

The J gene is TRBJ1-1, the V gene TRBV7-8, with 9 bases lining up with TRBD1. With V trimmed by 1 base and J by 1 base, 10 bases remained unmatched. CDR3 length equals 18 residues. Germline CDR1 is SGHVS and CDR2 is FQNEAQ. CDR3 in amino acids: CASSLVTGGSLGNTEAFF. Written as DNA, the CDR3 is TGTGCCAGCAGCTTAGTTACAGGGGGCTCCCTCGGGAACACTGAAGCTTTCTTT.

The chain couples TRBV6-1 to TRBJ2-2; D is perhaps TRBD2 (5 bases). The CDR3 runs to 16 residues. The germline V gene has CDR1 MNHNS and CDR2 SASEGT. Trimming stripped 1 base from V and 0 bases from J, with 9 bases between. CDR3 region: CASSEVDYPNTGELFF. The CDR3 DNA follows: TGTGCCAGCAGTGAAGTTGACTACCCGAACACCGGGGAGCTGTTTTTT.

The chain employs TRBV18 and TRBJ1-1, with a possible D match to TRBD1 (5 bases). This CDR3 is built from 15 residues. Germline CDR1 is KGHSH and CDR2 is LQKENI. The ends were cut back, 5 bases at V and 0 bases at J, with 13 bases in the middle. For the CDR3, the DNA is TGTGCCAGCTCAACTGCAGGGAGAATGAACACTGAAGCTTTCTTT. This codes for CASSTAGRMNTEAFF.

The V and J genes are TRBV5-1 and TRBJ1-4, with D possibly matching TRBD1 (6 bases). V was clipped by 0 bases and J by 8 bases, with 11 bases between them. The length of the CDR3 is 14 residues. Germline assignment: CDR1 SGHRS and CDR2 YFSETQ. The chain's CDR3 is CASSLGQGWEKLFF. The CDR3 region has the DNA TGCGCCAGCAGCTTGGGCCAGGGGTGGGAAAAACTGTTTTTT.

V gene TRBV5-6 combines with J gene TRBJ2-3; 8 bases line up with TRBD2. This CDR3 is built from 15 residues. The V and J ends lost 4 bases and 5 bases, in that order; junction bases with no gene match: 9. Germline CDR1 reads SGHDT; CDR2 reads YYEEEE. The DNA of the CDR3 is TGTGCCAGCAGCCTGATGACTAGCGTAGGAGATACGCAGTATTTT. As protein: CASSLMTSVGDTQYF.

For the CDR3, the DNA is TGTGCCAGCAGACCGTCCTCCACAGATACGCAGTATTTT. The encoded protein is CASRPSSTDTQYF. This rearrangement joins TRBV6-6 to TRBJ2-3; D gene uncertain. The CDR3 contains 13 residues. Germline V gene sequence: CDR1 MNHNY, CDR2 SVGAGI (reference sequence). Between the trimmed V and J ends, which lost 6 bases and 2 bases, there was a span of 9 bases.

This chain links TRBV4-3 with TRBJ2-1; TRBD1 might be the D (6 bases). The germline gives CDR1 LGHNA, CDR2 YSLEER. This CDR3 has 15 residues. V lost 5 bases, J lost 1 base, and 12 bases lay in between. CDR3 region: CASSGQSGSYNEQFF. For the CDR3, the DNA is TGCGCCAGCAGCGGACAGTCAGGATCCTACAATGAGCAGTTCTTC.

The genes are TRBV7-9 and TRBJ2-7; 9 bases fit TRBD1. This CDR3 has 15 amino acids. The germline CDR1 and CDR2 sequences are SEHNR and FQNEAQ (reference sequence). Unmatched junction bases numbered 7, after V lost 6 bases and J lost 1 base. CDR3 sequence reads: CASRPRQGVSYEQYF. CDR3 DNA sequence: TGTGCCAGCAGACCGCGACAGGGGGTTTCCTACGAGCAGTACTTC.

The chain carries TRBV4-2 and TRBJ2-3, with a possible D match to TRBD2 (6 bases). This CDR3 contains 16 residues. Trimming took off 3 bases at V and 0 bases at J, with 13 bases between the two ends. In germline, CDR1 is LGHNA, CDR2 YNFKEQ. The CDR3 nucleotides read TGTGCCAGCAGCCAGCAAGCGGGCCCTAGCACAGATACGCAGTATTTT. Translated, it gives CASSQQAGPSTDTQYF.

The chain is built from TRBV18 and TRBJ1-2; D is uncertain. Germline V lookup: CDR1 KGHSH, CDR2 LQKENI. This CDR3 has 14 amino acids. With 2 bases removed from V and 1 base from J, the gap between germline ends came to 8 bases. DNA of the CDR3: TGTGCCAGCTCACCAGGGCAGATTAACTATGGCTACACCTTC. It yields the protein CASSPGQINYGYTF.

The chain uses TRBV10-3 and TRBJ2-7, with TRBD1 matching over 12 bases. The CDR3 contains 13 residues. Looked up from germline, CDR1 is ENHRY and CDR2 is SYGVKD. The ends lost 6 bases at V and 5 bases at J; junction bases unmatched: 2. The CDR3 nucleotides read TGTGCCATCAGCGGGACAGGGGGCAACGAGCAGTACTTC. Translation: CAISGTGGNEQYF.

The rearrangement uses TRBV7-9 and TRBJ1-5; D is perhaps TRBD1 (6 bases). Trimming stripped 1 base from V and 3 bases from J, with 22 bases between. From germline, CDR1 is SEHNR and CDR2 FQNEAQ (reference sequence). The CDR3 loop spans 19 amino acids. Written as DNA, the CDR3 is TGTGCCAGCAGCTTAGAGTCCCGGCTGGGGGCAGCCCTCAATCAGCCCCAGCATTTT. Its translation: CASSLESRLGAALNQPQHF.

The CDR3 loop reads CASSTDTAFSNQPQHF. The CDR3 coding sequence is TGTGCCAGCAGCACAGACACGGCTTTTAGCAATCAGCCCCAGCATTTT. J is TRBJ1-5 and V is TRBV7-9; D gene ambiguous. In germline, CDR1 is SEHNR, CDR2 FQNEAQ (reference sequence). Deletions cut 5 bases from V and 0 bases from J, with 14 bases between. CDR3 length equals 16 residues.

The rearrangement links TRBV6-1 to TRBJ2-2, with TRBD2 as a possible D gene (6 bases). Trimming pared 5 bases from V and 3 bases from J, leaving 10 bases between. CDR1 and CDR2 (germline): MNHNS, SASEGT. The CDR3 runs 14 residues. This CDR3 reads CASSRGLYTGELFF. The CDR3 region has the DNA TGTGCCAGCAGTCGGGGACTTTACACCGGGGAGCTGTTTTTT.

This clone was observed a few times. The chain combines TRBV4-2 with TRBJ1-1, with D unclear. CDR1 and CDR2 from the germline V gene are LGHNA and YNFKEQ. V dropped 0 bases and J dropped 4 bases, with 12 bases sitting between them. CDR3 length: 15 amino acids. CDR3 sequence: CASSQEPTGSTEAFF. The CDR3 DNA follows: TGTGCCAGCAGCCAAGAACCTACCGGGAGCACTGAAGCTTTCTTT.

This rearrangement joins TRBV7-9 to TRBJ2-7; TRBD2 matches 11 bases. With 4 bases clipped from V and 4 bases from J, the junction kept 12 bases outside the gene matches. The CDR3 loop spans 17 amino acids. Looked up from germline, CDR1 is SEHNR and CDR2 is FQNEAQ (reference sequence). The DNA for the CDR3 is TGTGCCAGCAGCTACGCCATACTAGCGGGAGAAGGTTACGAGCAGTACTTC. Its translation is CASSYAILAGEGYEQYF.

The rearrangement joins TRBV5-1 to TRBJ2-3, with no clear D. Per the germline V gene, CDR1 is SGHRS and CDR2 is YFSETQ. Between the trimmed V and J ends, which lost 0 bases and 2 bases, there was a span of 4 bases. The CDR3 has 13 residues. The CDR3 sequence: CASSLDFTDTQYF. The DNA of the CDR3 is TGCGCCAGCAGCTTGGATTTCACAGATACGCAGTATTTT.